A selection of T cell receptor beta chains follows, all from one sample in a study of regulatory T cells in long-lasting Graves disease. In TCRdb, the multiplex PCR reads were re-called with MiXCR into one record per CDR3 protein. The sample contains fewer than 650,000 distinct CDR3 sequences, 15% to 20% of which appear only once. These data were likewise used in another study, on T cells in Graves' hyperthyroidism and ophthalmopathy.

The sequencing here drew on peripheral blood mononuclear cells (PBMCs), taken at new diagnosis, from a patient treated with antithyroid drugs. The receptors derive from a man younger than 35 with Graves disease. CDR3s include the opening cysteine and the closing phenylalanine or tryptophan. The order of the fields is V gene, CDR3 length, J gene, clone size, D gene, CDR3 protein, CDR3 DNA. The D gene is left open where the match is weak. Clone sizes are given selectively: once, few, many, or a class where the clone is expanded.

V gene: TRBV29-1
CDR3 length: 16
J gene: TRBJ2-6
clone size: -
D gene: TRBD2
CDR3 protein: CSVEMGGSSGANVLTF
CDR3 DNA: TGCAGCGTTGAAATGGGCGGGAGCTCTGGGGCCAACGTCCTGACTTTC

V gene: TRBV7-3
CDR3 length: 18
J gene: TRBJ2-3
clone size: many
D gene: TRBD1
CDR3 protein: CASSLGTGVIESTDTQYF
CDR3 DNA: TGTGCCAGCAGCTTAGGGACAGGAGTCATAGAGAGCACAGATACGCAGTATTTT

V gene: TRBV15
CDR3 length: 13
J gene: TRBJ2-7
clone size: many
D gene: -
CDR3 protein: CATSRFRAYEQYF
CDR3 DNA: TGTGCCACCAGCAGGTTCAGGGCCTACGAGCAGTACTTC

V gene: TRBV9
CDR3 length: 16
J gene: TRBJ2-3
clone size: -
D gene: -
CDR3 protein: CASSQNPDQNTDTQYF
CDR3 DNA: TGTGCCAGCAGCCAAAACCCGGACCAAAACACAGATACGCAGTATTTT

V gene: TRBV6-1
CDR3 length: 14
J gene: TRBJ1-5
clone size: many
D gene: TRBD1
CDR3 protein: CASSDGQGYKPQHF
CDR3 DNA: TGTGCCAGCAGTGACGGACAGGGGTATAAGCCCCAGCATTTT

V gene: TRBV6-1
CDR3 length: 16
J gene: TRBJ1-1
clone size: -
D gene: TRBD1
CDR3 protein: CASSGHRGRRNTEAFF
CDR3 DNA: TGTGCCAGCAGTGGACACAGGGGGCGTCGGAACACTGAAGCTTTCTTT

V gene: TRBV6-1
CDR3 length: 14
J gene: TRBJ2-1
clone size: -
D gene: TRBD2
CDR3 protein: CASTLTSGQNEQFF
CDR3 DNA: TGTGCCAGCACCCTGACTAGCGGCCAGAATGAGCAGTTCTTC

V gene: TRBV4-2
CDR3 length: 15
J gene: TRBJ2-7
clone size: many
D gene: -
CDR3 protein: CASSQDRTETYEQYF
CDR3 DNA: TGTGCCAGCAGCCAAGATAGGACCGAAACGTACGAGCAGTACTTC

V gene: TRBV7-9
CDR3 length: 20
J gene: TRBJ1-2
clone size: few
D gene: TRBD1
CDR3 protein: CASSPPLGGLQTGALYGYTF
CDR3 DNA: TGTGCCAGCAGCCCCCCCCTAGGGGGACTCCAGACAGGGGCTCTCTATGGCTACACCTTC

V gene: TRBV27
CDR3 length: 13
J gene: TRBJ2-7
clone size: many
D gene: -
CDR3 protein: CASSRQRFYEQYF
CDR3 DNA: TGTGCCAGCAGTCGACAGCGCTTCTACGAGCAGTACTTC